This entry lists 30 T cell receptor beta chains sequenced from one sample in a study of vaccination and CD4 T cells after COVID-19. CD4+ T cells that had been cultured provided DNA sequenced with the Oncomine TCR Beta short-read assay. One entry per CDR3 protein, called by TCRdb with MiXCR from the PCR reads. The sample has more than 9,500 distinct CDR3 sequences, over 50% seen once. For these receptors, no antigen is known. The treatment denotes: roughly ten-day PBMC culture with coronavirus spike peptide pools or control peptides (ViraFEST assay). The material sequenced was CD4+ T cells from blood, cultured in vitro. Receptors were obtained from a human donor who had recovered from COVID-19.

J is TRBJ2-5 and V is TRBV5-4; 7 nucleotides line up with TRBD2. Germline-derived CDR1 and CDR2 are SGHNT and YYREEE (reference sequence). CDR3 length: 15 amino acids. With V trimmed by 4 bases and J by 4 bases, 10 bases remained unmatched. CDR3 sequence (DNA): TGTGCCAGCAGCAACCCTTTGGGGGGGACAGAGACCCAGTACTTC. Its protein product is CASSNPLGGTETQYF. The variable domain in full, with the rest retrieved from reference TRBV5-4 and TRBJ2-5, is ETGVTQSPTHLIKTRGQQVTLRCSSQSGHNTVSWYQQALGQGPQFIFQYYREEENGRGNFPPRFSGLQFPNYSSELNVNALELDDSALYLCASSNPLGGTETQYFGPGTRLLVL.

This chain joins TRBV6-1 and TRBJ2-7; TRBD1 agrees at 9 bases. V trimming: 8 bases; J trimming: 4 bases; junction bases outside the gene matches: 6. The CDR3 is 13 amino acids. Germline V gene lookup returns CDR1 MNHNS and CDR2 SASEGT. The CDR3: CASDGQGTYEQYF. The CDR3 nucleotides read TGTGCCAGCGACGGACAGGGGACTTACGAGCAGTACTTC.

This clonotype was counted between two and nine times. The chain links TRBV20-1 to TRBJ2-2; the D is unclear. CDR3 length: 16 amino acids. Germline V gene data show CDR1 as DFQATT and CDR2 as SNEGSKA (reference sequence). V shed 0 bases and J shed 6 bases, with 17 bases lying between them. The CDR3 sequence: CSARESGRVGAGELFF. The CDR3 nucleotides read TGCAGTGCTAGAGAAAGTGGTAGAGTCGGTGCCGGGGAGCTGTTTTTT.

The V and J genes are TRBV25-1 and TRBJ1-1; D is unresolved. The CDR3 spans 13 residues. Trimming shortened V by 6 bases and J by 0 bases, and 8 bases separated the two germline ends. Germline V gene sequence: CDR1 MGHDK, CDR2 SYGVNS. The CDR3 is CASRREMNTEAFF. As DNA, the CDR3 is TGTGCCAGCAGAAGGGAGATGAACACTGAAGCTTTCTTT.

This rearrangement joins TRBV12-5 to TRBJ1-2; the match to TRBD1 covers 8 bases. Germline V gene lookup returns CDR1 LGHNT and CDR2 FRNRAP. The CDR3 runs 15 residues. The V and J ends lost 2 bases and 8 bases, in that order; junction bases with no gene match: 10. The CDR3 is CASGLHVRGRRGYTF. CDR3 nucleotide sequence: TGTGCTAGTGGTTTGCATGTCAGGGGGCGTCGGGGCTACACCTTC.

The chain combines TRBV24-1 with TRBJ2-5; D unresolved. Looked up from germline, CDR1 is KGHDR and CDR2 is SFDVKD. CDR3 length equals 14 residues. V shed 0 bases and J shed 3 bases, with 7 bases lying between them. CDR3 coding DNA: TGTGCCACCAGTGATTTGCCGATAAAAGAGACCCAGTACTTC. Its translation: CATSDLPIKETQYF.

By share of the sample, this clonotype is medium-sized (0.01 to 0.1%). The chain couples TRBV20-1 to TRBJ1-2; TRBD1 aligns across 10 bases. The CDR3 runs to 13 residues. In germline, CDR1 is DFQATT, CDR2 SNEGSKA (reference sequence). Trimming cost V 6 bases and J 0 bases; bases outside gene matches: 1. The DNA of the CDR3 is TGCAGTGCAGGACAGGGGGCTAACTATGGCTACACCTTC. Protein product: CSAGQGANYGYTF.

The CDR3 protein is CATSLRGSGGPTDTQYF. DNA for the CDR3: TGTGCCACCTCCCTCCGGGGTAGCGGGGGACCCACAGATACGCAGTATTTT. V usage is TRBV6-1 and J usage is TRBJ2-3; 9 bases align to TRBD2. J lost 2 bases, V lost 10 bases, and 16 bases had no gene match. The CDR3 loop spans 17 amino acids. In germline, CDR1 is MNHNS, CDR2 SASEGT.

The chain carries TRBV30 and TRBJ2-7; a weak D match, TRBD2 (5 bases). The CDR3 spans 14 residues. V gave up 0 bases and J gave up 0 bases, with 9 bases separating them. Germline V gene lookup returns CDR1 GTSNPN and CDR2 SVGIG (reference sequence). The chain's CDR3 is CAWSVRVDSYEQYF. The CDR3 coding sequence is TGTGCCTGGAGTGTGAGGGTGGACTCCTACGAGCAGTACTTC.

The rearrangement links TRBV27 to TRBJ2-7; D is undetermined. CDR3 length: 15 residues. Germline V gene lookup returns CDR1 MNHEY and CDR2 SMNVEV (reference sequence). V was clipped by 2 bases and J by 3 bases, with 14 bases between them. CDR3 coding DNA: TGTGCCAGCAGTTTACCGGGCCGTAGGGACTACGAGCAGTACTTC. Translation: CASSLPGRRDYEQYF.

The chain employs TRBV5-1 and TRBJ2-5, with no clear D. The CDR3 consists of 12 residues. V was trimmed by 1 base and J by 5 bases, leaving 6 bases between them. The germline gives CDR1 SGHRS, CDR2 YFSETQ. CDR3 loop: CASSLNRETQYF. DNA for the CDR3: TGCGCCAGCAGCTTGAACCGGGAGACCCAGTACTTC.

The genes are TRBV2 and TRBJ1-2; D remains ambiguous. The V and J ends lost 4 bases and 4 bases respectively, with 13 bases between them. The CDR3 runs 14 residues. The germline gives CDR1 SNHLY, CDR2 FYNNEI. CDR3 region: CASSGSVSRYGYTF. As DNA, the CDR3 is TGTGCCAGCAGTGGATCAGTCTCCCGCTATGGCTACACCTTC.

The chain links TRBV6-4 to TRBJ1-1; D is uncertain. The CDR3 is 14 amino acids. The germline V and J ends were trimmed by 4 bases and 5 bases, with 14 bases remaining between them. Germline lookup yields CDR1 MRHNA and CDR2 SNTAGT. CDR3 DNA: TGTGCCAGCAGTGCTGAAGCGGGATCGACTGAAGCTTTCTTT. It translates to CASSAEAGSTEAFF.

The gene calls are TRBV7-9 and TRBJ2-1; perhaps TRBD2 as D (5 bases). This CDR3 has 13 amino acids. Germline-derived CDR1 and CDR2 are SEHNR and FQNEAQ (reference sequence). The V and J ends lost 3 bases and 9 bases respectively, with 12 bases between them. The CDR3 DNA reads TGTGCCAGCAGCTTCTCTAGCCTTGCTGAGCAGTTCTTC. This gives the protein CASSFSSLAEQFF.

This clonotype was observed a handful of times. As DNA, the CDR3 is TGTGCCAGCAGCCCCCGTAGCCCTGCAACTAATGAAAAACTGTTTTTT. Translating it yields CASSPRSPATNEKLFF. This rearrangement joins TRBV7-6 to TRBJ1-4; D is unresolved. Trimming pared 5 bases from V and 0 bases from J, leaving 13 bases between. Per germline, CDR1 SGHVS and CDR2 FNYEAQ. This CDR3 spans 16 amino acids.

In its sample, this clonotype was seen a few times. The rearrangement links TRBV7-9 to TRBJ1-5, with 9 nucleotides matching TRBD1. Germline V gene sequence: CDR1 SEHNR, CDR2 FQNEAQ (reference sequence). V dropped 5 bases and J dropped 7; count of bases not matched to a gene: 6. The CDR3 runs to 14 residues. This CDR3 is CASSRTGDGQPQHF. The CDR3, as DNA: TGTGCCAGCAGCCGGACAGGGGACGGGCAGCCCCAGCATTTT.

In this sample, this clonotype turned up once. The chain combines TRBV7-2 with TRBJ2-1; TRBD2 aligns across 7 bases. The J segment lost 8 bases and the V segment lost 5 bases, leaving 9 bases of the junction unmatched. The CDR3 covers 14 residues. CDR1 is SGHTA and CDR2 is FQGNSA in the germline V gene. This chain's CDR3 is CASSPTGLYDEQFF. As DNA, the CDR3 is TGTGCCAGCAGCCCCACGGGACTATACGATGAGCAGTTCTTC. The variable domain in full, with the rest retrieved from reference TRBV7-2 and TRBJ2-1, is GAGVSQSPSNKVTEKGKDVELRCDPISGHTALYWYRQSLGQGLEFLIYFQGNSAPDKSGLPSDRFSAERTGGSVSTLTIQRTQQEDSAVYLCASSPTGLYDEQFFGPGTRLTVL.

V usage is TRBV28 and J usage is TRBJ1-6; the D gene is possibly TRBD1 (6 bases). Germline values: CDR1 MDHEN, CDR2 SYDVKM. This CDR3 has 15 residues. The V end was cut by 7 bases, the J end by 11 bases, with 21 bases between. The CDR3 nucleotides read TGTGCCAGCACTACGATCACAGGGAGGCTTGCACCCCTCCACTTT. Residues: CASTTITGRLAPLHF.

This clonotype was seen a few times. V and J are TRBV6-1 and TRBJ1-2, with 10 nucleotides matching TRBD1. In germline, CDR1 is MNHNS, CDR2 SASEGT. Trimming removed 5 bases from V and 1 base from J; junction bases left unmatched: 7. This CDR3 is built from 16 residues. The CDR3 nucleotides read TGTGCCAGCAGTACCGGGACAGGGGTAGTTAACTATGGCTACACCTTC. Translating gives CASSTGTGVVNYGYTF.

This clonotype has just a few counts. The chain has TRBV7-2 and TRBJ2-2; no clear D gene. Per germline, CDR1 SGHTA and CDR2 FQGNSA. Trimming removed 1 base at V and 0 bases at J, with 15 bases between. This CDR3 comprises 18 residues. The CDR3 bases are TGTGCCAGCAGCTTAGGCTTTGGGCAGCTCTCGAACACCGGGGAGCTGTTTTTT. Translating gives CASSLGFGQLSNTGELFF.

The gene calls are TRBV7-9 and TRBJ2-2; 13 bases agree with TRBD2. After removal of 4 bases from V and 4 bases from J, the junction contained 6 bases not matched to a gene. CDR1 is SEHNR and CDR2 is FQNEAQ in the germline V gene (reference sequence). The CDR3 sequence is 17 residues long. CDR3 amino acids: CASSYGGLAGSTGELFF. Written as DNA, the CDR3 is TGTGCCAGCAGCTACGGGGGACTAGCGGGAAGCACCGGGGAGCTGTTTTTT.

Within the sample, this clonotype is large (0.1 to 1%). This chain links TRBV7-3 with TRBJ2-5, with 10 nucleotides matching TRBD1. The junction had 5 bases not matched to a gene; V was cut back by 5 bases and J by 5 bases. The germline gives CDR1 SGHTA, CDR2 FQGTGA. The CDR3 totals 14 residues. CDR3 protein: CASSPTGGRETQYF. Written as DNA, the CDR3 is TGTGCCAGCAGCCCGACAGGGGGCAGGGAGACCCAGTACTTC.

The rearrangement uses TRBV20-1 and TRBJ1-3; no reliable D call. CDR1 is DFQATT and CDR2 is SNEGSKA in the germline V gene (reference sequence). V lost 0 bases, J lost 1 base, and 10 bases lay in between. The CDR3 length is 15 residues. CDR3 loop: CSARDRRQSGNTIYF. The CDR3 region has the DNA TGCAGTGCTAGAGATCGACGGCAATCTGGAAACACCATATATTTT.

The chain combines TRBV2 with TRBJ2-3; TRBD2 matches 13 bases. Per the germline V gene, CDR1 is SNHLY and CDR2 is FYNNEI. The CDR3 contains 16 residues. After removal of 6 bases from V and 2 bases from J, the junction contained 5 bases not matched to a gene. CDR3 in DNA: TGTGCCAGCAGAAAGACTAGCGGGGGGTCCACAGATACGCAGTATTTT. Translation: CASRKTSGGSTDTQYF.

The rearrangement joins TRBV20-1 to TRBJ1-5, with a tentative D call TRBD1 (5 bases). The V gene lost 6 bases and the J gene lost 1 base, with 13 bases spanning the gap. The CDR3 extends over 14 amino acids. Germline CDR1 DFQATT, CDR2 SNEGSKA (reference sequence). The CDR3 protein is CSARPGGSNQPQHF. The CDR3 coding sequence is TGCAGTGCACGACCCGGGGGAAGCAATCAGCCCCAGCATTTT.

The rearrangement joins TRBV20-1 to TRBJ2-1; TRBD1 or TRBD2 may be the D gene (6 bases each). This CDR3 is 17 amino acids long. Trimming took off 3 bases at V and 0 bases at J, with 18 bases between the two ends. CDR1 DFQATT and CDR2 SNEGSKA come from the germline V gene (reference sequence). The chain's CDR3 is CSARFSGGLYSYNEQFF. The CDR3 DNA sequence: TGCAGTGCTAGGTTTTCTGGGGGGCTCTACTCCTACAATGAGCAGTTCTTC.

The genes are TRBV6-1 and TRBJ1-5; D not certain. This CDR3 has 14 amino acids. Trimming shortened V by 2 bases and J by 6 bases, and 11 bases separated the two germline ends. Germline CDR1 and CDR2: MNHNS and SASEGT. CDR3 bases: TGTGCCAGCAGTGAACTTCGGTTAGGTCAGCCCCAGCATTTT. Translation: CASSELRLGQPQHF.

This clonotype is labeled large. The chain employs TRBV11-3 and TRBJ1-1, with D maybe TRBD1 (5 bases). Trimming shortened V by 5 bases and J by 4 bases, and 17 bases separated the two germline ends. CDR1 and CDR2 (germline): SGHNT, YENEEA. The CDR3 is 15 amino acids. CDR3 loop: CASSPWGGEFTEAFF. In DNA, the CDR3 is TGTGCCAGCAGCCCGTGGGGAGGGGAGTTCACTGAAGCTTTCTTT.

The CDR3 DNA reads as TGTGCCAGCAGCCGACAGGTTCGAGCATATGAGCAGTTCTTC. Amino acid sequence: CASSRQVRAYEQFF. The chain is built from TRBV27 and TRBJ2-1, with D possibly matching TRBD1 (6 bases). V lost 6 bases and J 8 bases, leaving 17 bases between the germline ends. Per the germline V gene, CDR1 is MNHEY and CDR2 is SMNVEV (reference sequence). The CDR3 contains 14 residues.

This rearrangement joins TRBV20-1 to TRBJ1-5; D gene ambiguous. Germline V gene sequence: CDR1 DFQATT, CDR2 SNEGSKA (reference sequence). Trimming pared 1 base from V and 3 bases from J, leaving 7 bases between. The CDR3 runs to 13 residues. CDR3 sequence: CSARVGINQPQHF. In DNA, the CDR3 is TGCAGTGCTAGAGTCGGAATCAATCAGCCCCAGCATTTT.